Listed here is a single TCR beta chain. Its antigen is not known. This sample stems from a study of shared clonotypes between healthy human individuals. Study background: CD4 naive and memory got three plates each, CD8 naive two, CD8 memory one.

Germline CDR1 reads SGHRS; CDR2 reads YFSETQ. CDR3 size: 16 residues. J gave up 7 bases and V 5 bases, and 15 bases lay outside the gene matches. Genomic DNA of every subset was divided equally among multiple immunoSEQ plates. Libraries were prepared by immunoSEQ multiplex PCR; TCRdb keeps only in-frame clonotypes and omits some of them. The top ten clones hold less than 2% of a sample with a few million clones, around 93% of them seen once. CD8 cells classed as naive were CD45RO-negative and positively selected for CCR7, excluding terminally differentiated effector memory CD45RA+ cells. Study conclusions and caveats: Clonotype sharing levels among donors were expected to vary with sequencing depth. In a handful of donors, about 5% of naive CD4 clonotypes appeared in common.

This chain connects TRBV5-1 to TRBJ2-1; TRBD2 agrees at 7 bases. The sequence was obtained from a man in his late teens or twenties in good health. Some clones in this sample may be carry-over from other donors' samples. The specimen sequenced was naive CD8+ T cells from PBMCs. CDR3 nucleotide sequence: TGCGCCAGCAGAAGTCTTACTGCGGGAGTAGGGAATGAGCAGTTCTTC. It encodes CASRSLTAGVGNEQFF.